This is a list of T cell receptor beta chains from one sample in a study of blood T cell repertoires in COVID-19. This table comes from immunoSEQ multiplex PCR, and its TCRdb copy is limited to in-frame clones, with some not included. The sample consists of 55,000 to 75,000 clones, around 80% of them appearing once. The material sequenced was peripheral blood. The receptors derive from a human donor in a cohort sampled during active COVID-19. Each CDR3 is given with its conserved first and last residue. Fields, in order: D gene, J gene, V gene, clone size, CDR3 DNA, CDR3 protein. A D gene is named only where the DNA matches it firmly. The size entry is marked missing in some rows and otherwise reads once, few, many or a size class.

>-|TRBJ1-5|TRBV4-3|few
TGCGCCAGCAGCCAAACCTACACCGTCGGGCAGCCCCAGCATTTT
CASSQTYTVGQPQHF
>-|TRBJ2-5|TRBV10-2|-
TGCGCCAGCAGGGGGGGACTGACAGAGACCCAGTACTTC
CASRGGLTETQYF
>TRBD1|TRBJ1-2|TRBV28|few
TGTGCCAGCAGTTTACAGCTCCGGGACAGGGACGGCTACACCTTC
CASSLQLRDRDGYTF
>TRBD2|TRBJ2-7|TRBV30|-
TGTGCCTGGAGTGTACAAGCGGGACCCTACGAGCAGTACTTC
CAWSVQAGPYEQYF
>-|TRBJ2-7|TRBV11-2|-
TGTGCCAGCAGCTTAGTGTACGGGTCCCACGAGCAGTACTTC
CASSLVYGSHEQYF
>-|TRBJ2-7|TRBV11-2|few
TGTGCCAGCAGGGATTGGGGAGACGAGCAGTACTTC
CASRDWGDEQYF
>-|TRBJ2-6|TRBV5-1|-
TGCGCCAGCAGCCTGAACGGCTTAGGAGGGGCCTCTGGGGCCAACGTCCTGACTTTC
CASSLNGLGGASGANVLTF
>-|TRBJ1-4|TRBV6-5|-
TGTGCCAGCAGTTTACGGGGGGGTGGTGAAAAACTGTTTTTT
CASSLRGGGEKLFF
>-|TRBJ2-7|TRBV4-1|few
TGCGCCAGCAGCCAAGTACTCGACTACGAGCAGTACTTC
CASSQVLDYEQYF
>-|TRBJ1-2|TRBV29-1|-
TGCAGCGTTGAAACAGCAAACTATGGCTACACCTTC
CSVETANYGYTF
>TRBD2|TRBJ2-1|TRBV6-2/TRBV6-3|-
TGTGCCAGCAGTTCTTTAGCGGGAGGGGGAGACAATGAGCAGTTCTTC
CASSSLAGGGDNEQFF
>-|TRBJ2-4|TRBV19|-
TGTGCCAGTAGGCCGTCCGGGGAGAACATTCAGTACTTC
CASRPSGENIQYF
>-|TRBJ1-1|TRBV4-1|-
TGCGCCAGCAGCCAAGTACCCCAGGAACCCGCTGAAGCTTTCTTT
CASSQVPQEPAEAFF
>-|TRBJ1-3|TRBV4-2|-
TGTGCCAGCAGCCAAGAGCGGCACTCTGGAAACACCATATATTTT
CASSQERHSGNTIYF
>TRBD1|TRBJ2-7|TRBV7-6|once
TGTGCCAGCAGCTTAGGGGACAGGGGGACTTCCTACGAGCAGTACTTC
CASSLGDRGTSYEQYF
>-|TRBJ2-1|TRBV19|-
TGTGCCAGTCGGACTCAGCGGGCCTCTTACAATGAGCAGTTCTTC
CASRTQRASYNEQFF
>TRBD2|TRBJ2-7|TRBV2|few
TGTGCCAGCGGGCGGGAGTACGAGCAGTACTTC
CASGREYEQYF
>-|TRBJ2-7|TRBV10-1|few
TGCGCCAGCATTCCTCCCCCCGCGGAGTTTTCCTACGAGCAGTACTTC
CASIPPPAEFSYEQYF
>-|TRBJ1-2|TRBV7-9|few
TGTGCCAGCAGCCTTACTCCATCCTATGGCTACACCTTC
CASSLTPSYGYTF
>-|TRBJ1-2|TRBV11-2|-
TGTGCCAGCAGCTTAACAGACACCTATGGCTACACCTTC
CASSLTDTYGYTF
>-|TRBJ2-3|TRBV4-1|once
TGCGCCAGCAGCCAAGGGTCACAGACAGATACGCAGTATTTT
CASSQGSQTDTQYF
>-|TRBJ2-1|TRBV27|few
TGTGCCAGCACCTACGGGGAGCAGTTCTTC
CASTYGEQFF
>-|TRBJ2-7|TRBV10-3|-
TGTGCCATCAGTGAGGGAGGACTCCGAGTAAGGGAGCAGTACTTC
CAISEGGLRVREQYF
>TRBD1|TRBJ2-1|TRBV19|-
TGTGCCAGTAGTGTCCACAGGGGGCAGCTAACAGGGGAGCAGTTCTTC
CASSVHRGQLTGEQFF
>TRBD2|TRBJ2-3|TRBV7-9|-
TGTGCCAGCAGCTTGGGACTAGCGGGCACAGATACGCAGTATTTT
CASSLGLAGTDTQYF
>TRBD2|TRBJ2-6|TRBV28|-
TGTGCCAGCAGCTTACTAGCGGGAGGCTACTCTGGGGCCAACGTCCTGACTTTC
CASSLLAGGYSGANVLTF
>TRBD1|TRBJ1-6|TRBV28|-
TGTGCCAGCAGTTGGTGGGACAGGTGGGATTCACCCCTCCACTTT
CASSWWDRWDSPLHF
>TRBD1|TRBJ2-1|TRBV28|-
TGTGCCAGCAGCTGGGGACAGGGGGCGGTCGATGAGCAGTTCTTC
CASSWGQGAVDEQFF
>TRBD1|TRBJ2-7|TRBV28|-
TGTGCCAGCAGTCGACAGGGGATCTCCTACGAGCAGTACTTC
CASSRQGISYEQYF
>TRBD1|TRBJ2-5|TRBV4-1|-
TGCGCCAGCAGCCACCTAAGACAGGGGGCGTACCAAGAGACCCAGTACTTC
CASSHLRQGAYQETQYF
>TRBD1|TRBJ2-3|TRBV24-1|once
TGTGCCACCAGTGATTTTCACCAGGGGGTAGGCACAGATACGCAGTATTTT
CATSDFHQGVGTDTQYF